This T cell receptor beta chain was captured in a study of shared clonotypes between healthy human individuals. Study observations and caveats: Sampling included only blood; tissue repertoires likely differ. Lower generation probabilities were found for non-shared clonotypes than for those shared by all four donors.

A CD45RA+ naive subset and a CD45RA-negative memory subset were split from CD4+ cells. Authors' data handling: There were no quality scores in the junction-only immunoSEQ sequences, so filtering differed. Sequenced by immunoSEQ multiplex PCR; TCRdb stores in-frame clones only, minus some. V and J calls and clone size follow that table, whereas D and trimming were derived from the DNA. The data show about 1.1 million clones, about 84% seen once. The CDR3 sequence is 13 residues long. Germline loops: CDR1 LGHNA, CDR2 YNFKEQ. The V gene lost 1 base and the J gene lost 0 bases, with 4 bases spanning the gap. As for this clone: The target antigen is unknown.

Input material: memory CD4+ T cells from PBMCs. Documented subset: CD45RA-negative fraction. This receptor was identified in a man in his late teens or twenties in good health. Some clones in this sample may be carry-over from other donors' samples. This chain links TRBV4-2 with TRBJ2-7; unclear D gene. CDR3 sequence reads: CASSQAASYEQYF. The CDR3 nucleotides read TGTGCCAGCAGCCAAGCCGCCTCCTACGAGCAGTACTTC.